Sequencing of this TCR beta chain was carried out in a study of identical twins (dated by TCRdb to about 2016). Background on the whole study: The study deep-sequenced TCR alpha and beta repertoires from monozygotic twins, unrelated adults of various ages and cord blood to test whether fetal clonotypes persist. To rule out contamination, the twin experiments were replicated at different times with different library preparation protocols. What the authors observed across the whole study: Because the same donors could not be followed over many years, the conclusions relied on cross-sectional statistical analysis. Abundant cord blood beta clonotypes carried fewer insertions; young adult naive repertoires showed a weaker similar trend, while memory repertoires showed none. The excess sharing between twins in beta out-of-frame sequences was weaker because fewer shared sequences reduced the signal-to-noise ratio. Out-of-frame TCR alpha sequences shared between twins showed an excess of low generation-probability sequences compared with coincidental sharing between unrelated individuals. Zero-insertion analyses could be partly confounded by invariant T cells such as MAIT and iNKT, though diverse VJ usage argued against such confounding for most clonotypes. Out-of-frame TCR alpha sharing in monozygotic twins was systematically underestimated by recombination models, whereas sharing between unrelated individuals was in agreement with the recombination models.

At least ten counts were recorded for this clonotype. The antigen it recognizes is unknown. Qualities for individual bases were not recorded, and no much larger clone is one base off. All donors were healthy Caucasians. Miltenyi CD45RO+ enrichment and human naive T-cell isolation kits were used to isolate memory (CD45RO+) and naive T cells from PBMC. The germline V gene supplies CDR1 SGHRS and CDR2 YFSETQ. The junction shows trimming of 2 bases on V and 0 bases on J, plus 12 bases between the germline ends. The CDR3 goes from the cysteine to the phenylalanine over 15 residues. Only the CDR3 DNA is retained, 45 bases long and in frame from the first base. Preparation of the library involved 5' RACE. The sequencing machine was an Illumina HiSeq 2000. A universal primer binding site was added through template switching, and the final cDNA carried a unique molecular identifier so that TCR cDNA molecules could be counted accurately. Specific primers in the conserved constant-segment region were used to synthesize first-strand cDNA for the TCR alpha and beta chains. To control for contamination, every cDNA library was double barcoded, receiving both a SMART-Mk sample barcode and Illumina barcodes. TruSeq adapter sequences along with Illumina sample barcodes were introduced in two successive PCR steps. The Illumina HiSeq platform was used with custom primers to sequence TCR alpha and beta cDNA libraries. The paper's processing steps were these. Unique molecular identifiers were extracted from raw reads with MiGEC, and CDR3 positions were determined with MiXCR. Recombination models were inferred per individual with the repgenHMM and IGoR tools using an EM algorithm. The analysis of shared clonotypes was done with the tcR package in R, with sharing normalized by the product of cloneset sizes. To study raw recombination free of thymic and clonal selection effects, out-of-frame nonproductive sequences were analyzed. Using fastp at Q25 and MiXCR, TCRdb reprocessed the public reads and kept productive beta chains. Each record represents a unique CDR3 protein, reported with the most common genes and DNA among its rows. These V and J calls are TCRdb output, not the study's own analysis. Across this sample there are over 200,000 distinct CDR3 sequences, with roughly 10% seen only once. The ten largest clones add up to 5.1% of the sample.

The sequence was obtained from a woman aged 18-35 years in good health. The chain uses TRBV5-1 and TRBJ2-7; TRBD2 is possibly the D segment (6 matching bases). The sample comprised memory (CD45RO+) T cells sorted from blood. Per the publication, the cell subset or site label means: CD45RO+ enriched T cells. The CDR3 is CASSFGDWSSYEQYF. The DNA sequence reads TGCGCCAGCAGCTTTGGGGACTGGAGCTCCTACGAGCAGTACTTC.